This TCR beta chain was retrieved from a study of blood T cell repertoires in COVID-19. The assay was immunoSEQ multiplex PCR, and TCRdb's table has in-frame clones only and misses some. Altogether 470,000 or so clones are present, roughly 90% being singletons, with the ten largest covering roughly 4%. In germline, CDR1 is SGHAT, CDR2 FQDESV (reference sequence). V shed 1 base and J 1 base; nucleotides not matched to a gene: 2. This CDR3 is built from 15 residues. The source of this sequence is a woman aged 30 to 39 with acute or convalescent COVID-19. The V gene is TRBV11-1, the J gene TRBJ2-7, with 9 bases identical to TRBD1. Sequencing used peripheral blood. CDR3 in amino acids: CASSLGDRVSYEQYF. The CDR3 DNA reads TGTGCCAGCAGCTTAGGGGACAGGGTATCCTACGAGCAGTACTTC.